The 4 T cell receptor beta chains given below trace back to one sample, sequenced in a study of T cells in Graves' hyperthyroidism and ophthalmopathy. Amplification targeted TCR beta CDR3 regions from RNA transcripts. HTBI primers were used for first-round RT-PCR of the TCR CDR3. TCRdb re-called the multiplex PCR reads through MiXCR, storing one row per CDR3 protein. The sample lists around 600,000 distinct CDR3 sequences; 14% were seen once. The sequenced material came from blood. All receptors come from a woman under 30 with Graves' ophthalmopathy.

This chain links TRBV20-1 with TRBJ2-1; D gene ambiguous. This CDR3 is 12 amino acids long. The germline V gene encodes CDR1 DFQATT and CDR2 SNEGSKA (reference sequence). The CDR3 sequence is CSSANSYNEQFF. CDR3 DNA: TGCAGCTCGGCGAACTCCTACAATGAGCAGTTCTTC.

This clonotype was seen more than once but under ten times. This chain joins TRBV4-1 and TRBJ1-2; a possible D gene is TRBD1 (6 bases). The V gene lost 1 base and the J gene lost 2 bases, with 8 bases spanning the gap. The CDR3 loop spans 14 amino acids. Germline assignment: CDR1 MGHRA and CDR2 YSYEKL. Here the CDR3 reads CASSQAGTNYGYTF. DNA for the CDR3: TGCGCCAGCAGCCAAGCCGGGACAAACTATGGCTACACCTTC.

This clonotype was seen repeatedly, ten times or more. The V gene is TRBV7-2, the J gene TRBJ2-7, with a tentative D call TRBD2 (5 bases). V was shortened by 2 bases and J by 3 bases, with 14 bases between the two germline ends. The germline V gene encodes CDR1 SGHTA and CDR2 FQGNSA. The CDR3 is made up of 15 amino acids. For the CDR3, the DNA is TGTGCCAGCAGCTTACGCTTTCAGACTATCTACGAGCAGTACTTC. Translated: CASSLRFQTIYEQYF.

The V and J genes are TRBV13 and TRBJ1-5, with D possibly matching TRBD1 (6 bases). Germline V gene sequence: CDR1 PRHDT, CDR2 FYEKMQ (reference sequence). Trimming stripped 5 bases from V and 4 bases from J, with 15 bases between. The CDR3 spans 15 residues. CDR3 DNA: TGTGCCAGCAGCCTTTATGTTCAGGGGAATCAGCCCCAGCATTTT. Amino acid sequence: CASSLYVQGNQPQHF.